This T cell receptor (beta chain) was captured by sequencing in a study of regulatory T cells in long-lasting Graves disease. Construction of the TCR beta libraries employed iRepertoire HTBI primers in conjunction with Arm-PCR of CDR3 regions. TCRdb re-derived calls from the multiplex PCR reads in MiXCR, one entry per CDR3 protein. The profile shows around 430,000 distinct CDR3 sequences, less than 25% of them singletons. Time point indicated: persistent/refractory GD, antithyroid drugs over 5 years with positive TRAb. PBMC-extracted RNA yielded the TCR library. In germline, CDR1 is SNHLY, CDR2 FYNNEI. V shed 3 bases and J shed 2 bases, with 11 bases lying between them. The CDR3 totals 14 residues. This clonotype was recorded at least ten times.

Sample: peripheral blood mononuclear cells (PBMCs), taken when the disease was refractory, from a patient treated with antithyroid drugs. The sequence was obtained from a female donor with Graves disease. The chain employs TRBV2 and TRBJ2-7; possibly TRBD1 or TRBD2 for D (5 bases each). The CDR3 DNA sequence: TGTGCCAGCAGTGAGTGGGACGCAACCTACGAGCAGTACTTC. Its translation: CASSEWDATYEQYF.